A single sample gave rise to the 2 T cell receptor beta chains below, sequenced in a study of graft-versus-host responses after intestinal transplantation. Using immunoSEQ multiplex PCR, the repertoire was profiled, and TCRdb retains in-frame clones only, with some absent. The sample holds some 7,000 clones, around 68% seen once. From the graft tissue, intraepithelial and lamina propria lymphocytes were released through processing. The source material was ileum tissue, sampled approximately 55 days after transplant. Every receptor here comes from a human patient who received an intestinal transplant, so some T cells may come from the graft donor.

The gene calls are TRBV10-3 and TRBJ2-1; TRBD2 matches 10 bases. CDR3 length equals 15 residues. CDR1 ENHRY and CDR2 SYGVKD come from the germline V gene. Trimming cost V 2 bases and J 8 bases; bases outside gene matches: 6. CDR3 loop: CAISEQAGGPDEQFF. CDR3 in DNA: TGTGCCATCAGTGAGCAAGCGGGGGGGCCAGATGAGCAGTTCTTC.

V and J are TRBV2 and TRBJ2-3, with D possibly being TRBD1 (5 bases). V was trimmed by 4 bases and J by 0 bases, leaving 11 bases between them. The germline V gene has CDR1 SNHLY and CDR2 FYNNEI. The CDR3 has 15 residues. The CDR3 loop reads CASSADRQSTDTQYF. The CDR3 DNA follows: TGTGCCAGCAGTGCCGACAGACAGAGCACAGATACGCAGTATTTT.